The rows below give T cell receptor beta chains drawn from one sample of a study of blood T cell repertoires in COVID-19. TCRdb's table, derived via immunoSEQ multiplex PCR, lists solely in-frame clones and lacks some. The sample consists of hundreds of thousands of clones, 88% of them appearing once. Sequenced input: peripheral blood. These receptors all come from a woman aged 25 to 45 who had recovered from COVID-19. CDR3s include the opening cysteine and the closing phenylalanine or tryptophan. A D gene is named only where the DNA matches it firmly. Clone size is stated in some rows and not others, as once, few, many or a class when expanded.

D,J,size,V,CDR3,DNA
TRBD1,TRBJ2-1,.,TRBV27,CASIQGAAYNEQFF,TGTGCCAGCATACAGGGGGCGGCCTACAATGAGCAGTTCTTC
.,TRBJ2-1,.,TRBV27,CASSLADSRSYNEQFF,TGTGCCAGCAGTTTAGCGGATAGTCGCTCCTACAATGAGCAGTTCTTC
.,TRBJ1-2,.,TRBV24-1,CATSDRRVNYGYTF,TGTGCCACCAGTGACCGCAGGGTTAACTATGGCTACACCTTC
.,TRBJ1-1,.,TRBV19,CASTSGYTEAFF,TGTGCCAGTACCTCAGGGTACACTGAAGCTTTCTTT
.,TRBJ1-5,.,TRBV9,CASSVGDMQPQHF,TGTGCCAGCAGCGTAGGGGACATGCAACCCCAGCATTTT
.,TRBJ2-3,.,TRBV12-5,CASGLTDTQYF,TGTGCTAGTGGTCTTACAGATACGCAGTATTTT
TRBD1,TRBJ2-7,.,TRBV30,CAWMGPGTGGYEQYF,TGTGCCTGGATGGGGCCCGGGACAGGGGGCTACGAGCAGTACTTC
.,TRBJ2-1,.,TRBV15,CATSRLLQDGSDEQFF,TGTGCCACCAGCAGACTACTGCAGGACGGGAGCGATGAGCAGTTCTTC
.,TRBJ2-7,.,TRBV7-2,CASSFTGLQSYEQYF,TGTGCCAGCAGCTTTACAGGGCTACAATCCTACGAGCAGTACTTC
.,TRBJ2-6,.,TRBV3-1/TRBV3-2,CASSQTTGGSGANVLTF,TGTGCCAGCAGCCAAACTACCGGGGGCTCTGGGGCCAACGTCCTGACTTTC
.,TRBJ1-1,.,TRBV7-2,CASSGRRQTNTEAFF,TGTGCCAGCAGCGGGCGACGCCAGACGAACACTGAAGCTTTCTTT
.,TRBJ1-5,.,TRBV2,CASRKDGVSQPQHF,TGTGCCAGCAGGAAGGACGGGGTTTCTCAGCCCCAGCATTTT
.,TRBJ1-1,.,TRBV20-1,CSAKLTETAFF,TGCAGTGCTAAGCTGACTGAAACGGCTTTCTTT
.,TRBJ2-1,.,TRBV3-1/TRBV3-2,CASSQRLASYNEQFF,TGTGCCAGCAGCCAGAGGCTAGCGAGTTATAATGAGCAGTTCTTC
.,TRBJ1-3,.,TRBV2,CASSWGLNSGNTIYF,TGTGCCAGCAGTTGGGGACTTAACTCTGGAAACACCATATATTTT
.,TRBJ2-5,.,TRBV2,CASSASRNQETQYF,TGTGCCAGCAGTGCGTCCAGAAACCAAGAGACCCAGTACTTC
.,TRBJ1-1,.,TRBV10-3,CAISERGTEAFF,TGTGCCATCAGTGAGAGGGGGACTGAAGCTTTCTTT
.,TRBJ1-4,.,TRBV6-5,CASSYSRTNEKLFF,TGTGCCAGCAGTTACTCGAGGACTAATGAAAAACTGTTTTTT
.,TRBJ2-2,.,TRBV19,CASKGQWTGELFF,TGTGCCAGTAAAGGACAGTGGACCGGGGAGCTGTTTTTT
.,TRBJ2-7,.,TRBV5-1,CASSLPSSYEQYF,TGCGCCAGCAGCTTGCCTAGCTCCTACGAGCAGTACTTC
.,TRBJ1-4,.,TRBV6-2/TRBV6-3,CASSYSSIDSLFF,TGTGCCAGCAGTTACTCGAGTATCGACAGCTTGTTTTTT
.,TRBJ2-7,.,TRBV7-9,CASSLGQGFYEQYF,TGTGCCAGCAGCCTAGGGCAGGGGTTTTACGAGCAGTACTTC
TRBD1,TRBJ1-4,once,TRBV12-3/TRBV12-4,CASSLDRAGLFF,TGTGCCAGCAGTTTGGACAGGGCGGGACTGTTTTTT
.,TRBJ2-3,few,TRBV7-3,CASSLLGDTDTQYF,TGTGCCAGCAGCCTCCTGGGCGACACAGATACGCAGTATTTT
.,TRBJ1-2,.,TRBV5-8,CASSVGNYRDYGYTF,TGTGCCAGCAGCGTCGGAAACTACAGGGACTATGGCTACACCTTC
.,TRBJ2-1,once,TRBV28,CASSRTDNYNEQFF,TGTGCCAGCAGTAGGACAGATAACTACAATGAGCAGTTCTTC
TRBD1,TRBJ1-6,.,TRBV18,CASSPDRETPLHF,TGTGCCAGCTCACCGGACAGGGAAACACCCCTCCACTTT
TRBD1,TRBJ1-2,.,TRBV28,CASSWTGSANYGYTF,TGTGCCAGCAGTTGGACAGGGAGCGCTAACTATGGCTACACCTTC
TRBD2,TRBJ2-4,.,TRBV10-3,CAISEQTGPSGAKNIQYF,TGTGCCATCAGTGAGCAGACTGGCCCTAGCGGGGCCAAAAACATTCAGTACTTC
TRBD1,TRBJ1-6,.,TRBV5-5,CASSPRQGNSPLHF,TGTGCCAGCAGTCCACGACAGGGGAATTCACCCCTCCACTTT
.,TRBJ1-1,many,TRBV18,CASSPGTGNEAFF,TGTGCCAGCTCACCAGGTACAGGTAATGAAGCTTTCTTT
.,TRBJ2-2,.,TRBV7-2,CASRKDTANTGELFF,TGTGCCAGCAGAAAGGACACTGCGAACACCGGGGAGCTGTTTTTT
TRBD1,TRBJ1-2,.,TRBV29-1,CSAGRTDRVYGYTF,TGCAGCGCCGGACGGACTGACAGGGTCTATGGCTACACCTTC
TRBD1,TRBJ2-7,.,TRBV5-1,CASSLTGTGAYEQYF,TGCGCCAGCAGCTTGACCGGGACAGGGGCCTACGAGCAGTACTTC
.,TRBJ2-1,.,TRBV29-1,CSVRLGAYFYNEQFF,TGCAGCGTCCGTCTGGGGGCCTATTTCTACAATGAGCAGTTCTTC
TRBD1,TRBJ2-2,.,TRBV7-3,CASSLTSSRGTGELFF,TGTGCCAGCAGCTTAACGTCGTCCAGGGGGACCGGGGAGCTGTTTTTT
.,TRBJ2-3,.,TRBV12-3/TRBV12-4,CASSILEAGTQYF,TGTGCCAGCAGTATACTAGAGGCAGGTACGCAGTATTTT
TRBD1,TRBJ1-1,.,TRBV13,CASSSGGDTEAFF,TGTGCCAGCAGCTCAGGGGGCGACACTGAAGCTTTCTTT
TRBD2,TRBJ2-1,.,TRBV7-7,CASSQTSAGYNEQFF,TGTGCCAGCAGCCAGACTAGCGCAGGGTACAATGAGCAGTTCTTC
.,TRBJ2-7,.,TRBV19,CASRLKGSGASGTYEQYF,TGTGCCAGTAGGCTTAAGGGATCAGGGGCTAGCGGCACCTACGAGCAGTACTTC
TRBD2,TRBJ2-7,.,TRBV11-2,CASSPLAGAVYEQYF,TGTGCCAGCAGCCCTCTAGCGGGGGCCGTCTACGAGCAGTACTTC
TRBD1,TRBJ1-3,few,TRBV7-9,CASSTTGGSGNTIYF,TGTGCCAGCAGCACGACAGGGGGCTCTGGAAACACCATATATTTT
.,TRBJ1-1,.,TRBV11-2,CASSPNRGTEAFF,TGTGCCAGCAGCCCCAATAGAGGCACTGAAGCTTTCTTT
.,TRBJ2-4,once,TRBV5-6,CASSLAGGNGNIQYF,TGTGCCAGCAGCTTAGCAGGGGGGAACGGAAACATTCAGTACTTC
.,TRBJ1-6,.,TRBV7-9,CASSYNPGGENSPLHF,TGTGCCAGCAGCTATAACCCGGGTGGGGAGAATTCACCCCTCCACTTT
.,TRBJ1-5,.,TRBV7-2,CASSLISDQPQHF,TGTGCCAGCAGTCTTATATCGGATCAGCCCCAGCATTTT
.,TRBJ1-4,.,TRBV11-2,CASSLRREDIYEKLFF,TGTGCCAGCAGCCTCCGGAGGGAGGATATCTATGAAAAACTGTTTTTT
.,TRBJ2-1,.,TRBV11-1,CASSRRYNEQFF,TGTGCCAGCAGCCGTCGGTACAATGAGCAGTTCTTC
TRBD2,TRBJ2-3,.,TRBV4-2,CASSQAAGDTDTQYF,TGTGCCAGCAGCCAAGCCGCGGGGGACACAGATACGCAGTATTTT
.,TRBJ2-5,.,TRBV14,CASSLVRQGGAQTQYF,TGTGCCAGCAGCCTTGTACGTCAGGGGGGTGCTCAGACCCAGTACTTC
.,TRBJ1-6,.,TRBV27,CASSLSVGSSYNSPLHF,TGTGCCAGCAGTTTATCGGTGGGGAGCTCCTATAATTCACCCCTCCACTTT
TRBD1,TRBJ1-2,.,TRBV7-3,CASSAQGAPGGYTF,TGTGCCAGCAGCGCGCAGGGGGCGCCGGGGGGCTACACCTTC
.,TRBJ2-1,.,TRBV2,CASGLLDEQFF,TGTGCCAGCGGCCTTCTGGATGAGCAGTTCTTC
TRBD1,TRBJ1-5,.,TRBV5-1,CASSLQGVGQPQHF,TGCGCCAGCAGCTTGCAGGGGGTCGGGCAGCCCCAGCATTTT
.,TRBJ2-2,.,TRBV7-3,CASSLILGGIANTGELFF,TGTGCCAGCAGCTTAATTCTTGGAGGGATCGCGAACACCGGGGAGCTGTTTTTT
TRBD1,TRBJ1-2,.,TRBV27,CASSTGTGLYGYTF,TGTGCCAGCAGTACCGGGACAGGGCTCTATGGCTACACCTTC
.,TRBJ1-2,.,TRBV7-2,CASSQRLGVDYGYTF,TGTGCCAGCAGCCAAAGGTTAGGGGTAGACTATGGCTACACCTTC
TRBD1,TRBJ1-5,.,TRBV2,CASSGGQGVGPQHF,TGTGCCAGCAGTGGTGGACAGGGGGTCGGGCCCCAGCATTTT
.,TRBJ1-5,.,TRBV19,CASSISWRRSNQPQHF,TGTGCCAGTAGTATAAGTTGGAGGCGAAGCAATCAGCCCCAGCATTTT
.,TRBJ1-6,.,TRBV2,CASSDLDSPLHF,TGTGCCAGCAGTGATTTAGATTCACCCCTCCACTTT